These 32 T cell receptor beta chains were all obtained from the same sample, sequenced in a study of shared clonotypes between healthy human individuals. Sequencing was performed with immunoSEQ multiplex PCR; in TCRdb, only in-frame clones are kept and a portion is missing. The sample contains 780,000 or so clones, approximately 72% of which appear only once. The sequenced sample was memory CD4+ T cells sorted from blood. Subset noted: CD45RA-negative fraction. The receptors were sampled from a woman aged 30 to 39 in good health.

The rearrangement links TRBV5-1 to TRBJ2-2; D is undetermined. The CDR3 covers 14 residues. CDR1 and CDR2 from the germline V gene are SGHRS and YFSETQ. V lost 0 bases and J 4 bases, leaving 7 bases between the germline ends. CDR3 region: CASSLDVSTGELFF. The CDR3 bases are TGCGCCAGCAGCTTGGATGTCAGCACCGGGGAGCTGTTTTTT.

The sample holds one count of this clone. This rearrangement joins TRBV6-1 to TRBJ1-5; D is unclear. V was trimmed by 4 bases and J by 4 bases, leaving 11 bases between them. The CDR3 length is 14 residues. Germline values: CDR1 MNHNS, CDR2 SASEGT. The CDR3 DNA sequence: TGTGCCAGCAGTGTATATCAGGAAAATCAGCCCCAGCATTTT. Translated, it gives CASSVYQENQPQHF.

The chain employs TRBV2 and TRBJ2-1, with a possible D match to TRBD2 (6 bases). V dropped 3 bases and J dropped 0 bases, with 21 bases sitting between them. Germline V gene data show CDR1 as SNHLY and CDR2 as FYNNEI. The CDR3 runs to 19 residues. This chain's CDR3 is CASSDRRAGPFSSYNEQFF. The CDR3 nucleotides read TGTGCCAGCAGTGATCGGAGGGCAGGGCCTTTCAGCTCCTACAATGAGCAGTTCTTC. Full variable domain (rest looked up from reference TRBV2 and TRBJ2-1): EPEVTQTPSHQVTQMGQEVILRCVPISNHLYFYWYRQILGQKVEFLVSFYNNEISEKSEIFDDQFSVERPDGSNFTLKIRSTKLEDSAMYFCASSDRRAGPFSSYNEQFFGPGTRLTVL.

The rearrangement links TRBV7-2 to TRBJ2-3; maybe TRBD2 (6 bases). V lost 5 bases and J lost 8, with 11 bases in between. The CDR3 is 12 residues long. Germline V CDR1 and CDR2: SGHTA, FQGNSA. The DNA of the CDR3 is TGTGCCAGCAGCCCCCGGGGAGGTACGCAGTATTTT. Translating it yields CASSPRGGTQYF.

A note on this clone: The sample has other DNA sequences that encode this CDR3 too. The V call is TRBV6-6, the J call TRBJ1-4; D is possibly TRBD1 (5 bases). The germline V and J ends were trimmed by 0 bases and 5 bases, with 7 bases remaining between them. This CDR3 has 14 residues. Germline lookup yields CDR1 MNHNY and CDR2 SVGAGI (reference sequence). Here the CDR3 DNA reads TGTGCCAGCAGTTACTCGGGGGGGAATGAAAAACTGTTTTTT. This sequence encodes CASSYSGGNEKLFF.

This clone has only a few counts. The chain employs TRBV4-2 and TRBJ1-3; D gene uncertain. The CDR3 has 18 amino acids. The germline V gene has CDR1 LGHNA and CDR2 YNFKEQ. Trimming left V 4 bases short and J 1 base short, with 20 bases between. The CDR3 nucleotides are TGTGCCAGCAGCCGGTATCAAAACCTGCTGGGGTCTGGAAACACCATATATTTT. Its protein is CASSRYQNLLGSGNTIYF.

This chain joins TRBV11-1 and TRBJ2-3; D may be TRBD1 (6 bases). CDR1 is SGHAT, CDR2 FQDESV, per germline (reference sequence). The V end was cut by 6 bases, the J end by 2 bases, with 21 bases between. The CDR3 consists of 17 residues. The CDR3 loop is CASSPPRGKENTDTQYF. DNA of the CDR3: TGTGCCAGCAGTCCACCGAGGGGGAAGGAAAACACAGATACGCAGTATTTT.

This clone was counted a few times. J is TRBJ2-7 and V is TRBV10-3; the match to TRBD1 covers 11 bases. The CDR3 is 16 amino acids. V gave up 4 bases and J gave up 1 base; unmatched junction bases: 6. Germline V CDR1 and CDR2: ENHRY, SYGVKD. DNA of the CDR3: TGTGCCATCAGTGGGGGACAGGGGGACGTATCCTACGAGCAGTACTTC. It codes for CAISGGQGDVSYEQYF.

Points on this clone: The same CDR3 arises from other DNA sequences in this sample as well. The chain carries TRBV7-7 and TRBJ2-2; no reliable D call. The CDR3 contains 13 residues. Trimming cost V 5 bases and J 4 bases, with 8 bases left between them. From germline, CDR1 is SSHAT and CDR2 FNYEAQ (reference sequence). Here the CDR3 reads CASSPGFTGELFF. In DNA form, the CDR3 reads TGTGCCAGCAGCCCAGGTTTCACCGGGGAGCTGTTTTTT.

This clone was observed a few times. The chain couples TRBV7-8 to TRBJ2-6; D unclear. Germline V gene lookup returns CDR1 SGHVS and CDR2 FQNEAQ. V lost 5 bases and J 5 bases, leaving 19 bases between the germline ends. The CDR3 contains 17 residues. For the CDR3, the DNA is TGTGCCAGCAGCGGTCATGGCCCACAAAGTCGGGCCAACGTCCTGACTTTC. This sequence encodes CASSGHGPQSRANVLTF.

The J gene is TRBJ2-7, the V gene TRBV27; D not resolved. Germline CDR1 reads MNHEY; CDR2 reads SMNVEV (reference sequence). The CDR3 spans 13 residues. The V end was cut by 5 bases, the J end by 12 bases, with 20 bases between. The CDR3, as DNA: TGTGCCAGCAGTGCCGGAGTATATAGGTCTTGGTACTTC. This gives the protein CASSAGVYRSWYF.

As concerns this clone: The junction differs from germline at one of its ends, possibly a read error. This chain links TRBV2 with TRBJ1-5; D gene ambiguous. CDR1 and CDR2 from the germline V gene are SNHLY and FYNNEI. The CDR3 is 12 amino acids. As DNA, the CDR3 is TGTGCGAGCACCAGGAGCAATCAGCCCCAGCATTTT. This translates into CASTRSNQPQHF.

The chain is built from TRBV29-1 and TRBJ2-3; 10 bases line up with TRBD2. In germline, CDR1 is SQVTM, CDR2 ANQGSEA. The V segment lost 4 bases and the J segment 6 bases; nucleotides outside the gene matches: 10. CDR3 length: 15 residues. CDR3 protein: CSVGASGSRWDTQYF. In DNA, the CDR3 is TGCAGCGTTGGGGCTAGCGGGAGTCGATGGGATACGCAGTATTTT.

In its sample, this clone was seen once. The gene calls are TRBV4-1 and TRBJ2-7; 7 positions match TRBD2. CDR1 is MGHRA and CDR2 is YSYEKL in the germline V gene. V dropped 8 bases and J dropped 5; count of bases not matched to a gene: 3. The CDR3 spans 11 residues. The CDR3 DNA follows: TGCGCCAGCGCTGGGGGGGACGAGCAGTACTTC. Its protein product is CASAGGDEQYF.

The rearrangement uses TRBV19 and TRBJ1-5, with a weak D call TRBD1 (6 bases). Germline CDR1 is LNHDA and CDR2 is SQIVND (reference sequence). V dropped 0 bases and J dropped 8 bases, with 11 bases sitting between them. The CDR3 length is 14 residues. For the CDR3, the DNA is TGTGCCAGTAGTATAGACAGGGGAGGAAAGCCCCAGCATTTT. Translated, it gives CASSIDRGGKPQHF.

This clone was seen repeatedly, ten times or more. The chain has TRBV5-1 and TRBJ1-2, with D hard to call. V was pared by 0 bases and J by 6 bases, with 9 bases between. The CDR3 is 13 amino acids. Germline-derived CDR1 and CDR2 are SGHRS and YFSETQ. The CDR3 bases are TGCGCCAGCAGCTTGGAAGGTAGCCATGGCTACACCTTC. Its protein is CASSLEGSHGYTF.

This sequence joins TRBV5-1 and TRBJ2-7; 11 bases fit TRBD2. The CDR3 has 16 residues. V shed 5 bases, J shed 0 bases, and the junction held 7 bases outside the gene matches. Germline V gene sequence: CDR1 SGHRS, CDR2 YFSETQ. Here the CDR3 reads CASSLTGTSGSYEQYF. CDR3 nucleotides: TGCGCCAGCAGTCTCACCGGGACTAGCGGCTCCTACGAGCAGTACTTC.

The rearrangement joins TRBV6-6 to TRBJ1-4; D unclear. CDR1 is MNHNY, CDR2 SVGAGI, per germline (reference sequence). The CDR3 is made up of 10 amino acids. Trimming left V 8 bases short and J 11 bases short, with 9 bases between. In DNA form, the CDR3 reads TGTGCCAGCGGCCGGGAGAAACTGTTTTTT. It is translated as CASGREKLFF.

The chain joins TRBV28 to TRBJ2-7; TRBD1 matches 9 bases. The CDR3 is 16 residues long. Germline CDR1 and CDR2: MDHEN and SYDVKM. Trimming took 2 bases from V and 4 from J; bases not matched to a gene: 9. The CDR3 protein is CASSLVPGTGRYEQYF. CDR3 sequence (DNA): TGTGCCAGCAGTTTAGTCCCCGGGACAGGGAGATACGAGCAGTACTTC. The variable domain in full, completed from reference TRBV28 and TRBJ2-7, reads DVKVTQSSRYLVKRTGEKVFLECVQDMDHENMFWYRQDPGLGLRLIYFSYDVKMKEKGDIPEGYSVSREKKERFSLILESASTNQTSMYLCASSLVPGTGRYEQYFGPGTRLTVT.

This clone was seen just once. With a much larger clone just one base away, this may be a read error. V and J are TRBV7-2 and TRBJ2-1; D call uncertain. V lost 3 bases and J lost 5, with 2 bases in between. CDR1 and CDR2 (germline): SGHTA, FQGNSA. This CDR3 is 11 amino acids long. CDR3 amino acids: CASSFHNEQFF. CDR3 coding DNA: TGTGCCAGCAGCTTCCACAATGAGCAGTTCTTC.

This clone was picked up one time. The chain has TRBV12-5 and TRBJ2-3, with a weak D call TRBD1 (6 bases). Deletions cut 6 bases from V and 0 bases from J, with 16 bases between. Germline V gene data show CDR1 as LGHNT and CDR2 as FRNRAP. The CDR3 totals 16 residues. The CDR3 DNA reads TGTGCTAGTGGCCTCGGGACATCCCCTAGCACAGATACGCAGTATTTT. This encodes CASGLGTSPSTDTQYF.

The rearrangement uses TRBV2 and TRBJ2-7, with TRBD2 identical over 12 bases. There are 15 residues in the CDR3. Germline lookup yields CDR1 SNHLY and CDR2 FYNNEI. The ends lost 6 bases at V and 6 bases at J; junction bases unmatched: 9. This CDR3 reads CASSRLAGVGLEQYF. The CDR3 nucleotides are TGTGCCAGCAGCAGACTAGCGGGAGTGGGGCTCGAGCAGTACTTC.

This clone showed up just once. V gene TRBV15 combines with J gene TRBJ1-5; TRBD1 agrees at 8 bases. Germline CDR1 and CDR2: LNHNV and YYDKDF (reference sequence). This CDR3 has 16 residues. Trimming removed 1 base from V and 4 bases from J; junction bases left unmatched: 6. The CDR3 nucleotides are TGTGCCACCAGCAGAGGTGGACAGGGAAGGAATCAGCCCCAGCATTTT. Translated, it gives CATSRGGQGRNQPQHF.

This clone was picked up a small number of times. The chain uses TRBV5-1 and TRBJ2-3; D tentatively reads TRBD1 or TRBD2 (6 bases each). The CDR3 totals 14 residues. Trimming removed 4 bases at V and 6 bases at J, with 15 bases between. CDR1 and CDR2 from the germline V gene are SGHRS and YFSETQ. The CDR3 region is CASSLGDGGDTQYF. CDR3 sequence (DNA): TGCGCCAGCAGCCTAGGGGACGGGGGCGATACGCAGTATTTT.

The CDR3 region has the DNA TGTGCCAGCAGGGTCTTCAACAGGGGAAAAGCTTTCTTT. As protein: CASRVFNRGKAFF. The genes are TRBV28 and TRBJ1-1, with 7 bases identical to TRBD1. CDR1 is MDHEN, CDR2 SYDVKM, per germline. V lost 6 bases, J lost 9 bases, and 10 bases stayed unmatched. There are 13 residues in the CDR3.

V and J are TRBV5-1 and TRBJ2-3; D remains unclear. This CDR3 contains 15 residues. CDR1 and CDR2 from the germline V gene are SGHRS and YFSETQ. V lost 1 base and J lost 4, with 13 bases in between. The CDR3 nucleotides read TGCGCCAGCAGCTTGAATTTGGCCACGGCAGATACGCAGTATTTT. It yields the protein CASSLNLATADTQYF.

Concerning this clone: The sample has other DNA sequences that encode this CDR3 too. This rearrangement joins TRBV5-1 to TRBJ2-7; 10 bases map to TRBD1. CDR1 is SGHRS, CDR2 YFSETQ, per germline. The CDR3 loop spans 15 amino acids. The V gene end was trimmed by 2 bases and the J gene end by 6 bases; junction bases not matched to a gene: 8. The DNA of the CDR3 is TGCGCCAGCAGCTTCGGCGACCGGGACAGGGGCGAGCAGTACTTC. Its protein product is CASSFGDRDRGEQYF.

The chain combines TRBV19 with TRBJ1-1; 8 bases line up with TRBD1. Unmatched junction bases numbered 13, after V lost 6 bases and J lost 10 bases. The germline V gene has CDR1 LNHDA and CDR2 SQIVND (reference sequence). The CDR3 is made up of 14 amino acids. The CDR3 loop reads CASSSTGGAVGAFF. In DNA form, the CDR3 reads TGTGCCAGTAGCTCAACAGGGGGTGCCGTCGGAGCTTTCTTT.

As concerns this clone: Other DNA sequences in the same sample also yield this CDR3. The chain is built from TRBV6-1 and TRBJ2-7, with 9 bases that match TRBD1. V shed 7 bases, J shed 3 bases, and the junction held 4 bases outside the gene matches. The CDR3 sequence is 13 residues long. Germline V CDR1 and CDR2: MNHNS, SASEGT. For the CDR3, the DNA is TGTGCCAGCACGGGACAGGGTGGCTACGAGCAGTACTTC. This codes for CASTGQGGYEQYF.

V and J are TRBV15 and TRBJ2-6; unclear D gene. Trimming stripped 0 bases from V and 2 bases from J, with 8 bases between. This CDR3 region has 16 residues. The germline V gene encodes CDR1 LNHNV and CDR2 YYDKDF (reference sequence). The CDR3 region has the DNA TGTGCCACCAGCAGAGATCTTTCGCCTGGGGCCAACGTCCTGACTTTC. Residues: CATSRDLSPGANVLTF.

In regard to this clone: This same CDR3 is encoded by further DNA sequences in the sample. This sequence joins TRBV11-2 and TRBJ1-2; no clear D gene. The CDR3 length is 14 residues. V was shortened by 1 base and J by 0 bases, with 6 bases between the two germline ends. From germline, CDR1 is SGHAT and CDR2 FQNNGV. As DNA, the CDR3 is TGTGCCAGCAGCTTAGCGGGCGCTAACTATGGCTACACCTTC. The encoded protein is CASSLAGANYGYTF.

This chain connects TRBV6-1 to TRBJ2-5; D is uncertain. The CDR3 totals 15 residues. Trimming stripped 5 bases from V and 5 bases from J, with 18 bases between. Germline loops: CDR1 MNHNS, CDR2 SASEGT. CDR3 nucleotides: TGTGCCAGCAGTTCCGTGGGCGGCTGGGTCGAGACCCAGTACTTC. It yields the protein CASSSVGGWVETQYF.